Listed below are T cell receptor beta chains from one sample, sequenced in a study of T cell repertoires in aging, cancer and after chemotherapy. TCRdb reprocessed the multiplex PCR reads via MiXCR and lists one record per CDR3 protein. This sample has around 12,000 distinct CDR3 sequences; 35% occur once, and the top ten carry under 8%. Material for sequencing was blood. The receptors stem from a human donor in good health. The donor label of this sample is uncertain. Both conserved end residues are part of each CDR3. Each record gives: V gene, D gene, J gene, CDR3 length, clone size, CDR3 protein, CDR3 DNA. A D gene is named only where the DNA matches it firmly. Size tells how often a clone was seen (once, few, many) or the class of an expanded clone, and some rows leave it out.

v_call: TRBV11-2
d_call: -
j_call: TRBJ2-3
cdr3_length: 16
clone_size: -
cdr3_aa: CASSLGSDLRTDTQYF
cdr3_nt: TGTGCCAGCAGCTTAGGGTCCGACCTTAGGACAGATACGCAGTATTTT

v_call: TRBV7-2
d_call: TRBD2
j_call: TRBJ2-4
cdr3_length: 15
clone_size: -
cdr3_aa: CASSLEAGVKNIQYF
cdr3_nt: TGTGCCAGCAGCTTAGAAGCGGGAGTCAAAAACATTCAGTACTTC

v_call: TRBV27
d_call: -
j_call: TRBJ2-2
cdr3_length: 13
clone_size: -
cdr3_aa: CASSYGVIGELFF
cdr3_nt: TGTGCCAGCAGTTATGGTGTAATCGGGGAGCTGTTTTTT

v_call: TRBV30
d_call: TRBD1
j_call: TRBJ2-7
cdr3_length: 13
clone_size: -
cdr3_aa: CAWRDRGRHEQYF
cdr3_nt: TGTGCCTGGAGGGACAGGGGGCGCCACGAGCAGTACTTC

v_call: TRBV6-5
d_call: TRBD1
j_call: TRBJ2-1
cdr3_length: 15
clone_size: -
cdr3_aa: CASSWAGQGLDEQFF
cdr3_nt: TGTGCCAGCAGTTGGGCGGGACAGGGTCTTGATGAGCAGTTCTTC

v_call: TRBV30
d_call: -
j_call: TRBJ1-1
cdr3_length: 12
clone_size: -
cdr3_aa: CAWSDGRIEAFF
cdr3_nt: TGTGCCTGGAGTGATGGGCGGATTGAAGCTTTCTTT

v_call: TRBV19
d_call: -
j_call: TRBJ1-6
cdr3_length: 14
clone_size: -
cdr3_aa: CASSINSHNSPLRF
cdr3_nt: TGTGCCAGTAGTATCAACAGCCATAATTCACCCCTCCGCTTT

v_call: TRBV11-3
d_call: -
j_call: TRBJ2-5
cdr3_length: 15
clone_size: medium-sized
cdr3_aa: CASSLRRGQKETQYF
cdr3_nt: TGTGCCAGCAGCCTACGGCGCGGACAGAAAGAGACCCAGTACTTC

v_call: TRBV7-6
d_call: -
j_call: TRBJ2-6
cdr3_length: 15
clone_size: -
cdr3_aa: CASSWAGTGANVLTF
cdr3_nt: TGTGCCAGCAGCTGGGCAGGGACTGGGGCCAACGTCCTGACTTTC

v_call: TRBV5-4
d_call: TRBD1
j_call: TRBJ2-5
cdr3_length: 15
clone_size: few
cdr3_aa: CASSLGRGLSETQYF
cdr3_nt: TGTGCCAGCAGCTTGGGCAGGGGGCTCTCAGAGACCCAGTACTTC

v_call: TRBV18
d_call: TRBD1
j_call: TRBJ2-7
cdr3_length: 14
clone_size: -
cdr3_aa: CASSPGQALGEQYF
cdr3_nt: TGTGCCAGCTCACCAGGACAGGCCCTCGGGGAGCAGTACTTC

v_call: TRBV5-1
d_call: -
j_call: TRBJ2-3
cdr3_length: 16
clone_size: -
cdr3_aa: CASSVSNRATVDTQYF
cdr3_nt: TGCGCCAGCAGCGTGTCCAACAGGGCCACAGTAGATACGCAGTATTTT

v_call: TRBV6-5
d_call: TRBD2
j_call: TRBJ2-1
cdr3_length: 15
clone_size: few
cdr3_aa: CASSPGLAGGNEQFF
cdr3_nt: TGTGCCAGCAGTCCCGGACTAGCGGGGGGGAATGAGCAGTTCTTC

v_call: TRBV6-4
d_call: -
j_call: TRBJ1-2
cdr3_length: 13
clone_size: -
cdr3_aa: CASSEEGNYGYTF
cdr3_nt: TGTGCCAGCAGTGAGGAGGGGAACTATGGCTACACCTTC

v_call: TRBV27
d_call: TRBD1
j_call: TRBJ1-1
cdr3_length: 15
clone_size: -
cdr3_aa: CASIGTGVGNTEAFF
cdr3_nt: TGTGCCAGCATCGGGACAGGGGTCGGAAACACTGAAGCTTTCTTT

v_call: TRBV11-1
d_call: -
j_call: TRBJ2-5
cdr3_length: 12
clone_size: medium-sized
cdr3_aa: CASSLRRETQYF
cdr3_nt: TGTGCCAGCAGCTTAAGGCGAGAGACCCAGTACTTC

v_call: TRBV6-1
d_call: TRBD2
j_call: TRBJ2-1
cdr3_length: 15
clone_size: few
cdr3_aa: CASTYRGGQYNEQFF
cdr3_nt: TGTGCCAGCACCTATCGGGGGGGACAATACAATGAGCAGTTCTTC

v_call: TRBV12-3/TRBV12-4
d_call: -
j_call: TRBJ2-5
cdr3_length: 15
clone_size: -
cdr3_aa: CASSFGRTARETQYF
cdr3_nt: TGTGCCAGCAGTTTTGGTAGGACAGCCAGGGAGACCCAGTACTTC

v_call: TRBV19
d_call: TRBD1
j_call: TRBJ1-1
cdr3_length: 14
clone_size: -
cdr3_aa: CASSIVTGDTEAFF
cdr3_nt: TGTGCCAGTAGTATAGTTACAGGGGACACTGAAGCTTTCTTT

v_call: TRBV19
d_call: -
j_call: TRBJ1-1
cdr3_length: 14
clone_size: few
cdr3_aa: CASSWAGRGTEAFF
cdr3_nt: TGTGCCAGTAGTTGGGCAGGTAGGGGAACTGAAGCTTTCTTT

v_call: TRBV29-1
d_call: -
j_call: TRBJ2-1
cdr3_length: 14
clone_size: -
cdr3_aa: CSVTGRDPYKEQFF
cdr3_nt: TGCAGCGTTACAGGGAGGGACCCGTACAAAGAGCAGTTCTTC

v_call: TRBV29-1
d_call: TRBD1
j_call: TRBJ2-7
cdr3_length: 13
clone_size: medium-sized
cdr3_aa: CSAIQGDLNEQYF
cdr3_nt: TGCAGCGCCATACAGGGGGATCTAAACGAGCAGTACTTC

v_call: TRBV11-3
d_call: TRBD1
j_call: TRBJ1-1
cdr3_length: 16
clone_size: -
cdr3_aa: CASSSVKQGGNTEAFF
cdr3_nt: TGTGCCAGCAGCTCTGTAAAACAGGGGGGAAACACTGAAGCTTTCTTT

v_call: TRBV11-3
d_call: -
j_call: TRBJ2-7
cdr3_length: 12
clone_size: medium-sized
cdr3_aa: CASSLIRGEQYF
cdr3_nt: TGTGCCAGCAGCTTAATCCGGGGAGAGCAGTACTTC

v_call: TRBV27
d_call: -
j_call: TRBJ1-1
cdr3_length: 14
clone_size: -
cdr3_aa: CASSLLVAGSEQYF
cdr3_nt: TGTGCCAGCAGTTTACTAGTAGCGGGGAGTGAGCAGTACTTT

v_call: TRBV19
d_call: -
j_call: TRBJ1-2
cdr3_length: 14
clone_size: -
cdr3_aa: CASTISRGNYGYTF
cdr3_nt: TGTGCCAGTACTATCTCTAGGGGTAACTATGGCTACACCTTC

v_call: TRBV6-1
d_call: -
j_call: TRBJ2-4
cdr3_length: 14
clone_size: -
cdr3_aa: CASRGPGSGNIQYF
cdr3_nt: TGTGCCAGCAGAGGTCCGGGGTCAGGAAACATTCAGTACTTC

v_call: TRBV19
d_call: -
j_call: TRBJ1-5
cdr3_length: 12
clone_size: -
cdr3_aa: CASSASGGPQHF
cdr3_nt: TGTGCCAGTAGTGCTTCAGGTGGGCCCCAGCATTTT

v_call: TRBV18
d_call: -
j_call: TRBJ1-2
cdr3_length: 15
clone_size: -
cdr3_aa: CASSPARGMTYGYTF
cdr3_nt: TGTGCCAGCTCACCAGCCCGAGGCATGACCTATGGCTACACCTTC

v_call: TRBV6-1
d_call: -
j_call: TRBJ2-1
cdr3_length: 11
clone_size: -
cdr3_aa: CASSGGYEQFF
cdr3_nt: TGTGCCAGCAGTGGCGGGTATGAGCAGTTCTTC

v_call: TRBV30
d_call: -
j_call: TRBJ2-1
cdr3_length: 14
clone_size: -
cdr3_aa: CAWTDGLAPNEKFF
cdr3_nt: TGTGCCTGGACCGACGGGCTAGCGCCCAATGAGAAGTTCTTC

v_call: TRBV6-6
d_call: -
j_call: TRBJ1-2
cdr3_length: 13
clone_size: -
cdr3_aa: CASGEAGNYGYTF
cdr3_nt: TGTGCCAGCGGGGAAGCCGGAAACTATGGCTACACCTTC

v_call: TRBV6-1
d_call: -
j_call: TRBJ1-5
cdr3_length: 16
clone_size: -
cdr3_aa: CASSPRAGSENQPQHF
cdr3_nt: TGTGCCAGCAGTCCCCGGGCGGGGTCCGAGAATCAGCCCCAGCATTTT

v_call: TRBV12-3/TRBV12-4
d_call: TRBD2
j_call: TRBJ2-1
cdr3_length: 15
clone_size: -
cdr3_aa: CASRTTSGGNNEQFF
cdr3_nt: TGTGCCAGCCGAACGACTAGCGGGGGTAACAATGAGCAGTTCTTC

v_call: TRBV30
d_call: -
j_call: TRBJ1-3
cdr3_length: 13
clone_size: once
cdr3_aa: CARSGAAGNTIYF
cdr3_nt: TGTGCCCGCAGTGGGGCCGCTGGAAACACCATATATTTT

v_call: TRBV5-6
d_call: TRBD2
j_call: TRBJ2-2
cdr3_length: 15
clone_size: -
cdr3_aa: CASNPERGVTGELFF
cdr3_nt: TGTGCCAGCAATCCCGAGCGGGGGGTCACCGGGGAGCTGTTTTTT

v_call: TRBV29-1
d_call: TRBD2
j_call: TRBJ2-5
cdr3_length: 16
clone_size: medium-sized
cdr3_aa: CSVVRLAGGPEATQYF
cdr3_nt: TGCAGCGTTGTCCGACTAGCGGGGGGACCCGAAGCGACCCAGTACTTC